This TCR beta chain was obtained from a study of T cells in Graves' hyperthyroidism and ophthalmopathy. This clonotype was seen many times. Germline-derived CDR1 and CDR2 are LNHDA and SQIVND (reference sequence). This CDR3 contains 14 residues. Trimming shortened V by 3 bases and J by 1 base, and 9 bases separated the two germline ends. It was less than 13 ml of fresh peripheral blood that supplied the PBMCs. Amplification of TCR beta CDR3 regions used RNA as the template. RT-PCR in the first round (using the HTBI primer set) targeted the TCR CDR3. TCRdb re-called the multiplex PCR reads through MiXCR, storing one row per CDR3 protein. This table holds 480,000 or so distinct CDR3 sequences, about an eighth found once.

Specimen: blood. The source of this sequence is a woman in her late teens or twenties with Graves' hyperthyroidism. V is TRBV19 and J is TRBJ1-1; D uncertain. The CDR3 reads CASSISGKNTEAFF. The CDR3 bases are TGTGCCAGTAGTATCTCAGGAAAGAACACTGAAGCTTTCTTT.